The next 28 T cell receptor beta chains were all read from a single sample in a study of T cell changes during pregnancy in multiple sclerosis. TCRdb's copy holds only in-frame clones and misses some; the assay was immunoSEQ multiplex PCR. The sample records just over 40,000 clones, 80% to 90% being singletons. The starting material was CD4+ T cells from peripheral blood mononuclear cells, obtained in the first trimester of pregnancy. The receptors come from a female donor with multiple sclerosis, enrolled in a pregnancy study.

This clone has a handful of counts. This sequence joins TRBV7-9 and TRBJ2-2; a possible D gene is TRBD2 (5 bases). This CDR3 has 17 amino acids. Germline V gene lookup returns CDR1 SEHNR and CDR2 FQNEAQ (reference sequence). V lost 2 bases to trimming and J lost 4 bases, with 17 bases between them. The CDR3 DNA reads TGTGCCAGCAGCTTACTAGGCGGAGGTATCTTCACCGGGGAGCTGTTTTTT. Translating it yields CASSLLGGGIFTGELFF.

The genes are TRBV4-1 and TRBJ2-5, with TRBD2 matching 11 bases. Germline values: CDR1 MGHRA, CDR2 YSYEKL. The junction had 2 bases not matched to a gene; V was cut back by 1 base and J by 1 base. The CDR3 runs 16 residues. The CDR3 loop reads CASSQAGTSGQETQYF. DNA of the CDR3: TGCGCCAGCAGCCAAGCCGGGACTAGCGGCCAAGAGACCCAGTACTTC.

The genes are TRBV27 and TRBJ2-6, with D hard to call. Trimming left V 5 bases short and J 0 bases short, with 5 bases between. Germline V gene data show CDR1 as MNHEY and CDR2 as SMNVEV (reference sequence). CDR3 length: 14 residues. DNA of the CDR3: TGTGCCAGCAGTCGGAGCTCTGGGGCCAACGTCCTGACTTTC. It codes for CASSRSSGANVLTF.

V is TRBV19 and J is TRBJ1-1; possible D gene TRBD1, 5 bases. The germline V gene has CDR1 LNHDA and CDR2 SQIVND (reference sequence). The CDR3 loop spans 15 amino acids. Trimming cost V 3 bases and J 10 bases, with 21 bases left between them. The CDR3 DNA reads TGTGCCAGTAGTATCGGGGGGAAGGTTGATTTAGGAGCTTTCTTT. This gives the protein CASSIGGKVDLGAFF.

CDR3 in amino acids: CASSQGRPGGAFNEKLFF. The CDR3 region has the DNA TGCGCCAGCAGCCAAGGCCGACCAGGAGGGGCATTTAATGAAAAACTGTTTTTT. This chain uses TRBV4-3 with TRBJ1-4; TRBD1 is a possible D gene (5 bases). The CDR3 sequence is 18 residues long. Germline V gives CDR1 LGHNA, CDR2 YSLEER. V was clipped by 1 base and J by 4 bases, with 19 bases between them.

The chain uses TRBV7-2 and TRBJ2-3; possibly TRBD2 for D (5 bases). Deletions cut 2 bases from V and 6 bases from J, with 9 bases between. CDR1 is SGHTA, CDR2 FQGNSA, per germline. CDR3 size: 13 residues. The CDR3 protein is CASSLPSSDTQYF. CDR3 DNA: TGTGCCAGCAGCTTACCGTCTAGCGATACGCAGTATTTT.

The chain has TRBV30 and TRBJ1-5; no firm D call. CDR1 is GTSNPN, CDR2 SVGIG, per germline (reference sequence). The V end was cut by 4 bases, the J end by 0 bases, with 10 bases between. The CDR3 sequence is 14 residues long. Here the CDR3 reads CAWNSPLSNQPQHF. CDR3 in DNA: TGTGCCTGGAACAGTCCTCTTAGCAATCAGCCCCAGCATTTT.

The chain has TRBV19 and TRBJ1-5; TRBD1 is a possible D gene (6 bases). V dropped 4 bases and J dropped 10 bases, with 14 bases sitting between them. The CDR3 runs 13 residues. Germline assignment: CDR1 LNHDA and CDR2 SQIVND (reference sequence). The CDR3 protein is CASSKDSFHPQHF. In DNA form, the CDR3 reads TGTGCCAGTAGTAAGGACAGCTTCCACCCCCAGCATTTT.

This clone was detected once. The CDR3 nucleotides are TGCGCCAGCAGCTTCCCCCGGGACTACACAGATACGCAGTATTTT. Its translation is CASSFPRDYTDTQYF. The chain joins TRBV5-1 to TRBJ2-3; 7 positions match TRBD2. CDR1 is SGHRS and CDR2 is YFSETQ in the germline V gene. This CDR3 spans 15 amino acids. Unmatched junction bases numbered 5, after V lost 2 bases and J lost 2 bases.

This clone was seen once. The chain employs TRBV4-1 and TRBJ1-4; 7 bases align to TRBD1. Germline V lookup: CDR1 MGHRA, CDR2 YSYEKL. The V gene end was trimmed by 1 base and the J gene end by 8 bases; junction bases not matched to a gene: 10. This CDR3 has 16 residues. In nucleotides, the CDR3 is TGCGCCAGCAGCCAAGTCACAGGGGAGGTAGAGGAAAAACTGTTTTTT. Protein product: CASSQVTGEVEEKLFF.

This sequence joins TRBV28 and TRBJ1-5; 8 bases align to TRBD1. The V gene end was trimmed by 6 bases and the J gene end by 6 bases; junction bases not matched to a gene: 10. Germline loops: CDR1 MDHEN, CDR2 SYDVKM. The length of the CDR3 is 15 residues. The CDR3 here is CASSRGLTGGQPQHF. The CDR3 bases are TGTGCCAGCAGCCGGGGACTTACAGGGGGTCAGCCCCAGCATTTT.

The V gene is TRBV7-2, the J gene TRBJ2-7; a possible D gene is TRBD2 (5 bases). V dropped 5 bases and J dropped 1 base, with 12 bases sitting between them. Germline-derived CDR1 and CDR2 are SGHTA and FQGNSA. The CDR3 runs to 14 residues. For the CDR3, the DNA is TGTGCCAGCAGCCAAGACTATCGGTCCTACGAGCAGTACTTC. Protein sequence: CASSQDYRSYEQYF.

The CDR3 DNA follows: TGTGCCAGCAGCCCGGGGACTAGCGGCTACAATGAGCAGTTCTTC. It codes for CASSPGTSGYNEQFF. This chain uses TRBV7-3 with TRBJ2-1; 11 positions agree with TRBD2. Germline CDR1 is SGHTA and CDR2 is FQGTGA. The ends lost 5 bases at V and 3 bases at J; junction bases unmatched: 3. The CDR3 runs 15 residues.

The chain carries TRBV4-3 and TRBJ2-1; 10 bases match TRBD1. Germline lookup yields CDR1 LGHNA and CDR2 YSLEER. V gave up 3 bases and J gave up 10 bases; unmatched junction bases: 12. The CDR3 loop spans 16 amino acids. The CDR3, as DNA: TGCGCCAGCAGCCAGAACGGACAGGGGGGATGGGGCGAGCAGTTCTTC. It encodes CASSQNGQGGWGEQFF.

CDR3: CASSYGGTSGNEQFF. The CDR3 nucleotides are TGTGCCAGCAGTTACGGGGGGACTAGCGGCAATGAGCAGTTCTTC. The rearrangement joins TRBV6-5 to TRBJ2-1, with 11 bases matching TRBD2. The J segment lost 6 bases and the V segment lost 2 bases, leaving 3 bases of the junction unmatched. There are 15 residues in the CDR3. CDR1 is MNHEY and CDR2 is SVGAGI in the germline V gene.

V and J are TRBV5-6 and TRBJ2-3, with 8 bases matching TRBD2. The CDR3 is 18 amino acids. Germline V gives CDR1 SGHDT, CDR2 YYEEEE. Trimming removed 3 bases from V and 7 bases from J; junction bases left unmatched: 19. The CDR3 spells CASSSSGGAGVWVHTQYF. CDR3 in DNA: TGTGCCAGCAGCTCTTCGGGTGGAGCGGGAGTGTGGGTTCATACGCAGTATTTT.

The gene calls are TRBV5-6 and TRBJ1-1; D is ambiguous. The V end was cut by 0 bases, the J end by 4 bases, with 4 bases between. This CDR3 has 12 residues. The V gene's germline CDR1 is SGHDT and CDR2 YYEEEE. The CDR3 DNA is TGTGCCAGCAGCTTGGCTACCACTGAAGCTTTCTTT. Protein sequence: CASSLATTEAFF.

The genes are TRBV9 and TRBJ1-1; D is ambiguous. Germline V lookup: CDR1 SGDLS, CDR2 YYNGEE. Trimming stripped 4 bases from V and 6 bases from J, with 13 bases between. CDR3 length equals 13 residues. The DNA of the CDR3 is TGTGCCAGCAGCCCACCCGTCGGGGCTGAAGCTTTCTTT. It codes for CASSPPVGAEAFF.

The CDR3 bases are TGTGCCAGCAGATTATCCGGGACAGGAGAAAAACTGTTTTTT. Translating it yields CASRLSGTGEKLFF. The chain joins TRBV6-4 to TRBJ1-4, with 8 bases identical to TRBD1. Germline loops: CDR1 MRHNA, CDR2 SNTAGT. CDR3 length: 14 residues. V trimming: 6 bases; J trimming: 8 bases; junction bases outside the gene matches: 8.

V usage is TRBV4-3 and J usage is TRBJ2-3; D may be TRBD2 (6 bases). The CDR3 contains 17 residues. Trimming took off 0 bases at V and 0 bases at J, with 13 bases between the two ends. Germline loops: CDR1 LGHNA, CDR2 YSLEER. CDR3 loop: CASSQDLTGTSTDTQYF. The CDR3 region has the DNA TGCGCCAGCAGCCAAGACCTGACTGGGACTAGCACAGATACGCAGTATTTT.

The chain uses TRBV10-2 and TRBJ1-3, with a tentative D call TRBD1 (6 bases). Between the trimmed V and J ends, which lost 8 bases and 0 bases, there was a span of 8 bases. The CDR3 extends over 13 amino acids. The germline V gene has CDR1 WSHSY and CDR2 SAAADI. For the CDR3, the DNA is TGCGCCAGCCAGGGGATCTCTGGAAACACCATATATTTT. Translating gives CASQGISGNTIYF.

The J gene is TRBJ2-7, the V gene TRBV19, with a possible D match to TRBD1 (6 bases). V was cut by 1 base and J by 6 bases, with 10 bases left in between. The length of the CDR3 is 13 residues. Per germline, CDR1 LNHDA and CDR2 SQIVND (reference sequence). CDR3 protein: CASSIGRGGEQYF. The CDR3 DNA follows: TGTGCCAGTAGTATAGGCAGGGGTGGCGAGCAGTACTTC.

This clone appeared a single time. J is TRBJ2-7 and V is TRBV7-3; possible D gene TRBD2, 5 bases. Germline V CDR1 and CDR2: SGHTA, FQGTGA. CDR3 length equals 13 residues. The V end lost 4 bases, the J end lost 7 bases, and 14 bases lay between the germline ends. The CDR3 DNA reads TGTGCCAGCAGCTCAAGTCTAGCAGGAGAGCAGTACTTC. It encodes CASSSSLAGEQYF.

V gene TRBV11-2 combines with J gene TRBJ1-2; D is perhaps TRBD1 (6 bases). Germline assignment: CDR1 SGHAT and CDR2 FQNNGV. V lost 2 bases and J 8 bases, leaving 9 bases between the germline ends. The CDR3 has 12 amino acids. The CDR3 loop is CASSLQGQGYTF. CDR3 nucleotides: TGTGCCAGCAGCTTACAGGGGCAAGGCTACACCTTC.

This clone was observed once. The V call is TRBV5-1, the J call TRBJ2-5; 9 bases line up with TRBD2. Per germline, CDR1 SGHRS and CDR2 YFSETQ. This CDR3 contains 13 residues. V shed 5 bases, J shed 4 bases, and the junction held 3 bases outside the gene matches. This CDR3 is CASRLTSGETQYF. The DNA for the CDR3 is TGCGCCAGCAGATTGACTAGCGGAGAGACCCAGTACTTC. The complete variable domain, with remaining parts taken from reference TRBV5-1 and TRBJ2-5, reads KAGVTQTPRYLIKTRGQQVTLSCSPISGHRSVSWYQQTPGQGLQFLFEYFSETQRNKGNFPGRFSGRQFSNSRSEMNVSTLELGDSALYLCASRLTSGETQYFGPGTRLLVL.

This clone was observed once. This chain links TRBV12-2 with TRBJ1-2; the table gives TRBD1 as D, unverified against the DNA. TRBV12-2 is an annotated pseudogene. CDR3 length equals 15 residues. This chain's CDR3 is CASRLAGQTNYGYTF. The CDR3 DNA sequence: TGTGCAAGTCGCTTAGCGGGACAGACTAACTATGGCTACACCTTC.

This clone was seen a single time. The V call is TRBV7-9, the J call TRBJ2-7, with 9 nucleotides matching TRBD2. The CDR3 length is 15 residues. Looked up from germline, CDR1 is SEHNR and CDR2 is FQNEAQ (reference sequence). The junction had 4 bases not matched to a gene; V was cut back by 1 base and J by 3 bases. The CDR3 sequence: CASSLGGGRVYEQYF. The CDR3 nucleotides read TGTGCCAGCAGCTTAGGTGGCGGGAGGGTCTACGAGCAGTACTTC.

The chain combines TRBV30 with TRBJ1-1, with TRBD1 as a possible D gene (5 bases). Trimming took 7 bases from V and 1 from J, leaving 10 bases between them. The CDR3 totals 12 residues. Germline CDR1 is GTSNPN and CDR2 is SVGIG (reference sequence). The CDR3 nucleotides are TGTGCCTTCAGGGAGGGGAACACTGAAGCTTTCTTT. Amino acids: CAFREGNTEAFF.